This entry lists 2 T cell receptor beta chains sequenced from one sample in a study of neurological immune-mediated disorders. TCRdb re-called the 5' RACE reads with MiXCR, one entry per CDR3 protein. The data contain 60,000 or so distinct CDR3 sequences, over 10% of them singletons. Sequenced: PBMCs. The receptors shown here come from a man aged 60 to 75 in good health.

This clonotype was seen many times. This chain joins TRBV28 and TRBJ2-5; 12 nucleotides align to TRBD2. CDR1 and CDR2 from the germline V gene are MDHEN and SYDVKM. This CDR3 comprises 16 residues. V shed 7 bases, J shed 9 bases, and the junction held 15 bases outside the gene matches. In DNA form, the CDR3 reads TGTGCCAGCACTCCTATGGAACTAGCGGGGGGTGAGGCCCAGTACTTC. Amino acids: CASTPMELAGGEAQYF.

This clonotype has only a few counts. This rearrangement joins TRBV10-1 to TRBJ2-1, with TRBD2 identical over 12 bases. V shed 2 bases, J shed 10 bases, and the junction held 6 bases outside the gene matches. From germline, CDR1 is WNHNN and CDR2 SYGVQD (reference sequence). CDR3 length: 15 residues. The CDR3 sequence: CASSEMASGGAEQFF. The CDR3 DNA reads TGCGCCAGCAGTGAGATGGCTAGCGGGGGGGCCGAGCAGTTCTTC.